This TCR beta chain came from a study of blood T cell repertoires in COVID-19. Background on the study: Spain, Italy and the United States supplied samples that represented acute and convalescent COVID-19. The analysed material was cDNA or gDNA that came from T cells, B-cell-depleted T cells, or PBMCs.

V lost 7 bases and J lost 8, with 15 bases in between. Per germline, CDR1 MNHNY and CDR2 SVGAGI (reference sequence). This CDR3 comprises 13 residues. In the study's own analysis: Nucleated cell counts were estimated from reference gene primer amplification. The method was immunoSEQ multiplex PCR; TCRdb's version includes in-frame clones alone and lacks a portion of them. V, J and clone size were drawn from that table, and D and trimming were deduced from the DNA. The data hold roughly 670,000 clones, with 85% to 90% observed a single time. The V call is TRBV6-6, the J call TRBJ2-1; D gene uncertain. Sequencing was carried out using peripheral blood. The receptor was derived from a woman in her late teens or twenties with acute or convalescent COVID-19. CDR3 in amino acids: CASTPGPQDEQFF. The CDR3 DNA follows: TGTGCCAGCACCCCGGGTCCACAAGATGAGCAGTTCTTC.